This is a list of T cell receptor beta chains from one sample in a study of cytomegalovirus exposure and HLA in healthy donors. Clones were read by immunoSEQ multiplex PCR, and TCRdb kept only the in-frame ones, dropping some. Here the sample spans tens of thousands of clones, under 85% being singletons. Sequencing used PBMCs. All receptors derive from a man aged 25 to 40 in good health and CMV-seronegative. Each CDR3 is given without its conserved first and last residue.

>TRBV19|TRBJ1-1
ASSPDRGYGEAF
>TRBV4-2|TRBJ2-3
ASSQGLAGGPDTQY
>TRBV6-5|TRBJ1-6
ASSYSRAVGNSPLH
>TRBV4-2|TRBJ1-5
ASSQDRTGRDQPQH
>TRBV5-1|TRBJ2-2
ASSWDREGAGELF
>TRBV7-9|TRBJ1-2
ASSLQGAPYGYT
>TRBV12-5|TRBJ2-7
ASGLAQPGGQAYEQY
>TRBV9|TRBJ1-4
ASSVALGQGSEKLF
>TRBV30|TRBJ1-1
AWMGGANTEAF
>TRBV29-1|TRBJ1-4
SARQATNEKLF
>TRBV30|TRBJ1-2
AWSQETGHYGYT
>TRBV15|TRBJ1-2
ATSRDRGGPYGYT
>TRBV19|TRBJ1-2
ASSSGFLYGYT
>TRBV30|TRBJ1-4
AWRVVGIEKLF
>TRBV11-2|TRBJ2-3
ASRRGTDTQY
>TRBV28|TRBJ1-2
ASSLQLNYGYT